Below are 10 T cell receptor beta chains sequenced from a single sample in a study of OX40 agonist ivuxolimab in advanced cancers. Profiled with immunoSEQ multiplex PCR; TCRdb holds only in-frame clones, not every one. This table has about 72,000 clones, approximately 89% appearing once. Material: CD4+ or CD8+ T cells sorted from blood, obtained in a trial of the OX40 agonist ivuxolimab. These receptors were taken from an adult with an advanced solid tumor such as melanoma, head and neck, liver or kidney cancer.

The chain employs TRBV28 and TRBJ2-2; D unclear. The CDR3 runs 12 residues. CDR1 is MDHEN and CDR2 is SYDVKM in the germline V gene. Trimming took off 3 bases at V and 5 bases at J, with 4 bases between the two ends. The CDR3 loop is CASSFMTGELFF. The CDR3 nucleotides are TGTGCCAGCAGTTTCATGACCGGGGAGCTGTTTTTT.

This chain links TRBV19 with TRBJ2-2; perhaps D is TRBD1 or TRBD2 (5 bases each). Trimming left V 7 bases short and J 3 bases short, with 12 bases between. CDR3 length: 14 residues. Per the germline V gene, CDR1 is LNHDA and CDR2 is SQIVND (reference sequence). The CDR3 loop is CASIKGRHTGELFF. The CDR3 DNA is TGTGCCAGTATTAAGGGACGGCACACCGGGGAGCTGTTTTTT.

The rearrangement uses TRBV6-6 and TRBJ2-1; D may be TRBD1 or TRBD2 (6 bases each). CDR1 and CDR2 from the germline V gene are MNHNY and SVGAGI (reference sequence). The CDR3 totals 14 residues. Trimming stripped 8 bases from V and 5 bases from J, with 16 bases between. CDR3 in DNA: TGTGCCAGCTGCCTAGGGGGGTCTGACAATGAGCAGTTCTTC. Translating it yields CASCLGGSDNEQFF.

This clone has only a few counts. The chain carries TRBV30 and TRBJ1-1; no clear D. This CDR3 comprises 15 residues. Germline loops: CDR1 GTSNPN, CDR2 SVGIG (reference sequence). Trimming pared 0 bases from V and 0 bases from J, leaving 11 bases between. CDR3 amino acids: CAWSVRVQLNTEAFF. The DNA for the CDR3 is TGTGCCTGGAGTGTACGAGTACAGTTGAACACTGAAGCTTTCTTT.

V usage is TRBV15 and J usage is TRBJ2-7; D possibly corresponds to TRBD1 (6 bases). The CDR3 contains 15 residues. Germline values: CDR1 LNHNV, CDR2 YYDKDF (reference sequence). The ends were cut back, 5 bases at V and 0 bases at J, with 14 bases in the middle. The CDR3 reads CATSGRQVSSYEQYF. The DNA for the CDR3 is TGTGCCACCAGCGGACGACAGGTTTCCTCCTACGAGCAGTACTTC.

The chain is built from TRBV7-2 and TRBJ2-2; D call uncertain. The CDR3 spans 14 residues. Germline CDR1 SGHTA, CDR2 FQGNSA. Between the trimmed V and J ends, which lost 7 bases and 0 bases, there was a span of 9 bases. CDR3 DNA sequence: TGTGCCAGCAAAATTAGCCCGAACACCGGGGAGCTGTTTTTT. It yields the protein CASKISPNTGELFF. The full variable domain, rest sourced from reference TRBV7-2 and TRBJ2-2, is GAGVSQSPSNKVTEKGKDVELRCDPISGHTALYWYRQSLGQGLEFLIYFQGNSAPDKSGLPSDRFSAERTGGSVSTLTIQRTQQEDSAVYLCASKISPNTGELFFGEGSRLTVL.

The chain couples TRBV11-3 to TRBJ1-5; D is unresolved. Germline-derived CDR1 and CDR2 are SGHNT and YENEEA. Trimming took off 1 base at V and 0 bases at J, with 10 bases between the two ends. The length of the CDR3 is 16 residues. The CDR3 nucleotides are TGTGCCAGCAGCTTAGTCGCCGGATATAGCAATCAGCCCCAGCATTTT. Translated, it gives CASSLVAGYSNQPQHF. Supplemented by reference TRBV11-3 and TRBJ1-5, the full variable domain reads EAGVVQSPRYKIIEKKQPVAFWCNPISGHNTLYWYLQNLGQGPELLIRYENEEAVDDSQLPKDRFSAERLKGVDSTLKIQPAELGDSAVYLCASSLVAGYSNQPQHFGDGTRLSIL.

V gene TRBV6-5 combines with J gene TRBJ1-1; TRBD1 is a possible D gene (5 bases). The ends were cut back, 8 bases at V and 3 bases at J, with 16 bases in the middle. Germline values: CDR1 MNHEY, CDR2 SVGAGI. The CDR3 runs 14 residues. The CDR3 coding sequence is TGTGCCAGCTCGGCCCGCTTGGGGCACACTGAAGCTTTCTTT. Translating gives CASSARLGHTEAFF.

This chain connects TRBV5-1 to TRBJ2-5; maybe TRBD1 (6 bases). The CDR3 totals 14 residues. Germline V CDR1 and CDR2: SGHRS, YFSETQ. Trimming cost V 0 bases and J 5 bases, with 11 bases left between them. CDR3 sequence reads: CASSLAQGWETQYF. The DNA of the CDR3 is TGCGCCAGCAGCTTGGCACAGGGCTGGGAGACCCAGTACTTC.

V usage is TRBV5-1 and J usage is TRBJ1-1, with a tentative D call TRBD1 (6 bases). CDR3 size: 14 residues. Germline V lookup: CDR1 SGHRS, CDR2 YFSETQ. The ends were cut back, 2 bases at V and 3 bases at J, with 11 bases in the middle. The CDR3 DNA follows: TGCGCCAGCAGCTTACAGGGTTCTGACACTGAAGCTTTCTTT. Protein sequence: CASSLQGSDTEAFF.